These 23 T cell receptor beta chains came from one sample sequenced in a study of memory CD4+ T cells and cytomegalovirus serostatus. The sort gate was single viable CD3+CD4+CD8-CD45RO+ cells for memory CD4+ T cells. Repertoires were generated with immunoSEQ multiplex PCR, while TCRdb's copy carries only in-frame clones and drops some. The sample contains tens of thousands of clones, about 74% of which appear only once. Specimen: memory CD4+ T cells from blood. The receptor set was obtained from an adult in good health and CMV-seropositive.

The V call is TRBV28, the J call TRBJ2-2; D unclear. From germline, CDR1 is MDHEN and CDR2 SYDVKM. The CDR3 is 13 amino acids. Here the CDR3 reads CAMRGEESGELFF. CDR3 DNA sequence: TGTGCGATGAGAGGAGAGGAATCCGGGGAGCTGTTTTTT.

In this sample, this clone turned up a few times. The chain couples TRBV5-5 to TRBJ2-1, with 8 bases lining up with TRBD1. Trimming at V came to 2 bases and at J to 4 bases, leaving 5 bases not matched to a gene. In germline, CDR1 is SGHKS, CDR2 YYEKEE (reference sequence). The CDR3 consists of 15 residues. The CDR3 coding sequence is TGTGCCAGCAGCTTTCAGGGGGCTGAGTACAATGAGCAGTTCTTC. Protein sequence: CASSFQGAEYNEQFF.

The chain links TRBV7-9 to TRBJ1-2; 9 positions agree with TRBD1. V was pared by 1 base and J by 6 bases, with 9 bases of the junction left unmatched. Germline V gene data show CDR1 as SEHNR and CDR2 as FQNEAQ (reference sequence). This CDR3 contains 16 residues. This CDR3 reads CASSLEDRGTRNGYTF. CDR3 bases: TGTGCCAGCAGCTTAGAAGACAGGGGGACCCGGAATGGCTACACCTTC.

The chain has TRBV5-6 and TRBJ1-3, with a weak D call TRBD1 (5 bases). The V gene lost 4 bases and the J gene lost 2 bases, with 10 bases spanning the gap. Germline V gene lookup returns CDR1 SGHDT and CDR2 YYEEEE. This CDR3 region has 14 residues. CDR3 bases: TGTGCCAGCAGCCCCGGGACCGCTGGAAACACCATATATTTT. Translation: CASSPGTAGNTIYF.

This chain joins TRBV7-2 and TRBJ2-3; a weak D match, TRBD2 (6 bases). The CDR3 totals 13 residues. Looked up from germline, CDR1 is SGHTA and CDR2 is FQGNSA. V was cut by 11 bases and J by 5 bases, with 17 bases left in between. The CDR3 DNA is TGTGCCGCCGGGGGAGCCCTGGGAGATACGCAGTATTTT. It encodes CAAGGALGDTQYF.

The chain combines TRBV6-5 with TRBJ2-7, with 7 positions matching TRBD2. CDR3 length equals 12 residues. V was pared by 8 bases and J by 0 bases, with 1 base of the junction left unmatched. Germline CDR1 reads MNHEY; CDR2 reads SVGAGI. The CDR3 region has the DNA TGTGCCAGCCGCGGGAGCTCCTACGAGCAGTACTTC. This sequence encodes CASRGSSYEQYF.

The chain employs TRBV5-1 and TRBJ2-2; D might be TRBD1 (6 bases). The CDR3 spans 15 residues. V lost 4 bases to trimming and J lost 0 bases, with 10 bases between them. Germline V gives CDR1 SGHRS, CDR2 YFSETQ. The CDR3: CASSADSTNTGELFF. The CDR3 nucleotides read TGCGCCAGCAGCGCGGACAGTACGAACACCGGGGAGCTGTTTTTT.

This clone is termed medium-sized. This sequence joins TRBV2 and TRBJ1-4; TRBD1 matches at 7 bases. The CDR3 extends over 15 amino acids. V was pared by 8 bases and J by 6 bases, with 12 bases of the junction left unmatched. Germline CDR1 reads SNHLY; CDR2 reads FYNNEI. CDR3 sequence: CASQSGGGSDEKLFF. The CDR3 DNA reads TGTGCCAGCCAATCAGGGGGAGGGTCGGATGAAAAACTGTTTTTT.

The chain couples TRBV9 to TRBJ2-3, with 10 bases identical to TRBD2. Looked up from germline, CDR1 is SGDLS and CDR2 is YYNGEE. V gave up 3 bases and J gave up 6 bases; unmatched junction bases: 7. CDR3 length equals 15 residues. The chain's CDR3 is CASSGLAGSGDTQYF. The CDR3 DNA follows: TGTGCCAGCAGCGGACTAGCGGGCTCTGGGGATACGCAGTATTTT.

V is TRBV2 and J is TRBJ2-1, with D hard to call. The CDR3 is made up of 12 amino acids. Germline assignment: CDR1 SNHLY and CDR2 FYNNEI. Trimming pared 4 bases from V and 7 bases from J, leaving 8 bases between. The CDR3 spells CASSATRNEQFF. The CDR3, as DNA: TGTGCCAGCAGTGCTACGAGAAATGAGCAGTTCTTC.

The gene calls are TRBV5-5 and TRBJ1-5; D perhaps matches TRBD1 (6 bases). The CDR3 is 15 amino acids. The V end was cut by 2 bases, the J end by 6 bases, with 15 bases between. Germline CDR1 and CDR2: SGHKS and YYEKEE (reference sequence). CDR3 DNA: TGTGCCAGCAGCTTTGAACAGGGAGAAGGTCAGCCCCAGCATTTT. Its translation: CASSFEQGEGQPQHF.

The chain uses TRBV18 and TRBJ1-6; TRBD1 might be the D (6 bases). The CDR3 loop spans 17 amino acids. Per the germline V gene, CDR1 is KGHSH and CDR2 is LQKENI. The V and J ends lost 1 base and 2 bases respectively, with 12 bases between them. The CDR3 spells CASSPRTDRTYNSPLHF. In DNA form, the CDR3 reads TGTGCCAGCTCACCACGGACAGACAGAACCTATAATTCACCCCTCCACTTT.

The chain recombines TRBV7-3 with TRBJ2-2; D is ambiguous. V lost 5 bases and J lost 2, with 6 bases in between. This CDR3 has 13 amino acids. Germline-derived CDR1 and CDR2 are SGHTA and FQGTGA. This CDR3 is CASSRSNTGELFF. The CDR3 region has the DNA TGTGCCAGCAGCCGTTCTAACACCGGGGAGCTGTTTTTT.

This clone appeared a single time. This chain connects TRBV5-4 to TRBJ2-3; unclear D gene. The germline gives CDR1 SGHNT, CDR2 YYREEE (reference sequence). This CDR3 spans 15 amino acids. The germline V and J ends were trimmed by 0 bases and 0 bases, with 8 bases remaining between them. The CDR3 DNA follows: TGTGCCAGCAGCTTGGACAGCGTAAGCACAGATACGCAGTATTTT. Translating it yields CASSLDSVSTDTQYF. Using reference TRBV5-4 and TRBJ2-3 for the parts outside the CDR3, the full variable domain is ETGVTQSPTHLIKTRGQQVTLRCSSQSGHNTVSWYQQALGQGPQFIFQYYREEENGRGNFPPRFSGLQFPNYSSELNVNALELDDSALYLCASSLDSVSTDTQYFGPGTRLTVL.

DNA of the CDR3: TGTGCCAGCAGTCCCCGAGGGGCCCTCTCCTACGAGCAGTACTTC. Translated: CASSPRGALSYEQYF. J is TRBJ2-7 and V is TRBV6-5; D may match TRBD1 or TRBD2 (5 bases each). CDR3 length: 15 residues. CDR1 is MNHEY and CDR2 is SVGAGI in the germline V gene. V was pared by 5 bases and J by 0 bases, with 14 bases between.

V and J are TRBV28 and TRBJ1-1; 7 nucleotides line up with TRBD1. The J segment lost 4 bases and the V segment lost 6 bases, leaving 8 bases of the junction unmatched. The CDR3 spans 14 residues. Germline-derived CDR1 and CDR2 are MDHEN and SYDVKM. CDR3: CASRYITGVTEAFF. The CDR3 bases are TGTGCCAGCAGGTACATTACAGGGGTCACTGAAGCTTTCTTT.

This clone occurred a few times. This sequence joins TRBV7-9 and TRBJ2-5; TRBD1 agrees at 9 bases. V gave up 1 base and J gave up 4 bases; unmatched junction bases: 1. The CDR3 sequence is 14 residues long. CDR1 is SEHNR and CDR2 is FQNEAQ in the germline V gene (reference sequence). CDR3 loop: CASSLGTGAETQYF. The CDR3 DNA is TGTGCCAGCAGCTTAGGGACAGGGGCAGAGACCCAGTACTTC.

The V gene is TRBV4-2, the J gene TRBJ2-2; unclear D gene. V was cut by 0 bases and J by 4 bases, with 12 bases left in between. The germline V gene has CDR1 LGHNA and CDR2 YNFKEQ. This CDR3 is 16 amino acids long. Here the CDR3 reads CASSQDRAATTGELFF. DNA for the CDR3: TGTGCCAGCAGCCAAGATCGGGCGGCTACCACCGGGGAGCTGTTTTTT.

Note on this clone: An end of the junction does not agree with germline; a read error may underlie this. The chain combines TRBV7-7 with TRBJ2-2; no firm D call. Germline assignment: CDR1 SSHAT and CDR2 FNYEAQ (reference sequence). There are 13 residues in the CDR3. The CDR3 protein is CASSDPVAGELFF. The CDR3, as DNA: TGTGCTAGCAGCGACCCAGTGGCCGGGGAGCTGTTTTTT.

The J gene is TRBJ2-7, the V gene TRBV7-2; the match to TRBD1 covers 9 bases. The CDR3 runs to 15 residues. Trimming took 2 bases from V and 5 from J; bases not matched to a gene: 7. Germline CDR1 reads SGHTA; CDR2 reads FQGNSA. CDR3 DNA: TGTGCCAGCAGCTTAAACAGGGGGCTTAACAACGAGCAGTACTTC. The encoded protein is CASSLNRGLNNEQYF.

This chain connects TRBV11-2 to TRBJ1-5; weak D call: TRBD1 (6 bases). The CDR3 covers 13 residues. Trimming took 5 bases from V and 7 from J, leaving 12 bases between them. The V gene's germline CDR1 is SGHAT and CDR2 FQNNGV. The CDR3 DNA is TGTGCCAGCAGCCCCGGACAGCGGCAGCCCCAGCATTTT. Translating gives CASSPGQRQPQHF.

This chain joins TRBV28 and TRBJ2-1; 8 nucleotides agree with TRBD2. Germline CDR1 reads MDHEN; CDR2 reads SYDVKM. The CDR3 is 15 residues long. The ends lost 6 bases at V and 3 bases at J; junction bases unmatched: 7. The CDR3 bases are TGTGCCAGCAGCCCCGGACTAGCCTACTACAATGAGCAGTTCTTC. Translating gives CASSPGLAYYNEQFF.

This clone was observed a few times. One end of the junction varies from germline; a read error may be responsible. The chain employs TRBV7-8 and TRBJ2-2; D is perhaps TRBD1 (5 bases). This CDR3 has 14 residues. The germline V gene has CDR1 SGHVS and CDR2 FQNEAQ. CDR3 nucleotides: TGTGCCGGCAGGGCAGCGAGATTCACCGGGGAGCTGTTTTTT. Translating gives CAGRAARFTGELFF.